Sequencing of this TCR beta chain was carried out in a study of blood T cell dynamics during melanoma immunotherapy (dated by TCRdb to 2020 to 2022). About the study as a whole: Patients had metastatic melanoma and received first-line pembrolizumab or nivolumab plus ipilimumab as standard of care in the United Kingdom. A training cohort was formed from consecutive patients, and a further independent group of patients from the same centre was pooled into an external validation set. To find early correlates of response, the study profiled the peripheral T cell receptor repertoires of patients with metastatic melanoma both before and after one cycle of checkpoint inhibitor therapy. Summary of the overall study and its limitations: Patients who later achieved disease control showed a bifurcated PBMC repertoire reorganization at W3, with increased clonality or increased diversity, unlike progressors. The relatively small sample size was acknowledged as a potential limitation on generalization of the results. The study could not determine whether the T cell clones driving repertoire changes were melanoma-specific or reflected general immune activation.

Every bulk PBMC sample had a fixed 350 ng of DNA loaded. The immunoSEQ TCRb Assay kit was used according to manufacturer instructions to amplify TCR beta CDR3 sequences from genomic DNA. The KAPA Library Quantification Kit for Illumina platforms was used to quantify pooled libraries by qPCR. Pooled libraries were clustered at roughly 0.55-1.2 pM and sequenced on an Illumina NextSeq 500. The study's processing was this. TCR data were analyzed using immunoSEQ ANALYZER and the R LymphoSeq package. A rearrangement efficiency score was calculated as productive divided by the sum of productive and non-productive CDR3 sequences. Clonality was measured with the Gini coefficient and diversity with the Renyi index at alpha=1, compared pairwise between timepoints within each patient. In LymphoSeq, clonal relatedness was computed with an edit distance of 3 and repertoire similarity was computed with the Bhattacharyya coefficient. Linear discriminant analysis on week-3 changes in clonality and diversity was built with the R MASS and caret packages to classify response. TCRdb re-hosts the immuneACCESS table, in-frame sequences only. Its copies lack some clones; in the studies checked, an unresolved V gene accounts for under half of them, and the cause for the rest is not known. D and trimming come from the DNA, and the V and J calls and clone size come from that table. A total of 10,000 or so clones appear in this sample, 70% to 90% of them only once. 9.8% of the sample is in the top ten clones.

CDR1 and CDR2, per the germline V gene, are SGHTA and FQGNSA. The CDR3 numbers 15 residues from cysteine through phenylalanine. Solely the CDR3 DNA is kept, with 45 bases framed from the first base. V loses 2 bases, J loses 2 bases, and the germline ends lie 12 bases apart. Notes on this clone: Its recognized antigen is unknown. No base quality values were provided; no much bigger clone lies one nucleotide off.

The time point label on this specimen signifies: pre-treatment baseline. Blood samples were taken at two points: before treatment (T0) and at week 3 (W3), which came after the first cycle of checkpoint blockade. Except for a couple of patients with rapid clinical progression, response was assessed 12 weeks after the first infusion by RECIST 1.1; disease control meant complete response, partial response or stable disease. Patients were excluded for prior systemic cancer treatment, concomitant immunosuppressant therapy or synchronous other active malignancies. Bulk PBMC and plasma cell-free DNA were both sequenced for TCR beta so that circulating cells and T cell turnover could be tracked. Lymphoprep and SepMate tubes were used to isolate PBMC from blood, and red cell lysis was then performed. QIAamp DNA Blood Mini kits were used to extract DNA from PBMC and from sorted T cell subsets.

The chain is assembled from TRBV7-2 and TRBJ2-5, with the D gene too uncertain to name. The TCR comes from a human donor with melanoma. The specimen was blood, collected from a patient treated with checkpoint blockade. The CDR3 reads CASSLFGVDQETQYF. DNA sequence: TGTGCCAGCAGCTTATTTGGGGTGGATCAAGAGACCCAGTACTTC.